The 19 T cell receptor beta chains reported below all come from one sample, sequenced in a study of T-cell memory formation after mild COVID-19. TCRdb passed the 5' RACE reads through MiXCR, listing each CDR3 protein once. The profile shows hundreds of thousands of distinct CDR3 sequences, around 21% of them singletons. Sequencing was performed on PBMCs or a T cell subset sorted from them (not recorded which). These receptors originate from an adult woman who had mild COVID-19 (a few samples of this study predate the infection). Cell type and time point are not known.

This clonotype was seen a handful of times. The genes are TRBV6-5 and TRBJ1-1; 8 positions match TRBD1. The CDR3 consists of 16 residues. Germline CDR1 and CDR2: MNHEY and SVGAGI. J was trimmed by 0 bases and V by 5 bases; bases with no gene match: 8. The CDR3 DNA reads as TGTGCCAGCAGTACCATTTCGACAGGGGTGAACACTGAAGCTTTCTTT. Its translation is CASSTISTGVNTEAFF.

This clonotype came up a few times. The chain joins TRBV5-1 to TRBJ1-4; no reliable D call. Trimming stripped 0 bases from V and 8 bases from J, with 11 bases between. Germline V gives CDR1 SGHRS, CDR2 YFSETQ. The CDR3 totals 14 residues. The CDR3 DNA sequence: TGCGCCAGCAGCTTGGTCGGGGTTGGGGAAAAACTGTTTTTT. As protein: CASSLVGVGEKLFF.

V usage is TRBV18 and J usage is TRBJ2-7; 10 nucleotides line up with TRBD2. Germline-derived CDR1 and CDR2 are KGHSH and LQKENI. The CDR3 loop spans 16 amino acids. V dropped 2 bases and J dropped 4; count of bases not matched to a gene: 8. The CDR3 nucleotides read TGTGCCAGCTCACCATCGGCTAGCGGGAGTAGGTACGAGCAGTACTTC. Its protein product is CASSPSASGSRYEQYF.

V is TRBV7-2 and J is TRBJ2-5; tentative D call: TRBD2 (5 bases). Germline CDR1 and CDR2: SGHTA and FQGNSA. The CDR3 contains 9 residues. The CDR3 protein is CEEAETQYF. The DNA of the CDR3 is TGTGAGGAGGCGGAGACCCAGTACTTC.

This rearrangement joins TRBV5-1 to TRBJ2-5; 9 bases line up with TRBD1. V lost 4 bases, J lost 9 bases, and 10 bases stayed unmatched. CDR3 size: 14 residues. Germline-derived CDR1 and CDR2 are SGHRS and YFSETQ. CDR3 bases: TGCGCCAGCAGCCCCGGGACAGGGAAGTCGGCCCAGTACTTC. It yields the protein CASSPGTGKSAQYF.

This clonotype was picked up a small number of times. J is TRBJ2-3 and V is TRBV4-1; D is uncertain. Germline V lookup: CDR1 MGHRA, CDR2 YSYEKL. V was clipped by 3 bases and J by 0 bases, with 13 bases between them. The CDR3 length is 16 residues. Here the CDR3 reads CASSQIFPISTDTQYF. CDR3 bases: TGCGCCAGCAGCCAGATATTCCCAATTAGCACAGATACGCAGTATTTT.

The chain couples TRBV5-1 to TRBJ1-3; D may be TRBD1 (6 bases). CDR3 length: 15 residues. V was trimmed by 0 bases and J by 4 bases, leaving 11 bases between them. The germline V gene has CDR1 SGHRS and CDR2 YFSETQ. For the CDR3, the DNA is TGCGCCAGCAGCTTGGAACGGGGGCTGGGAAACACCATATATTTT. It translates to CASSLERGLGNTIYF.

This clonotype occurred a few times. J is TRBJ2-7 and V is TRBV25-1, with 7 bases that match TRBD2. Germline CDR1 is MGHDK and CDR2 is SYGVNS. This CDR3 region has 15 residues. V shed 4 bases and J 2 bases; nucleotides not matched to a gene: 8. CDR3 protein: CASSGPWAGAYEQYF. The CDR3, as DNA: TGTGCCAGCAGTGGTCCCTGGGCGGGAGCCTACGAGCAGTACTTC.

This clonotype was counted many times. V and J are TRBV20-1 and TRBJ1-2, with D tentatively TRBD1 (6 bases). Germline V lookup: CDR1 DFQATT, CDR2 SNEGSKA (reference sequence). Trimming took 3 bases from V and 4 from J, leaving 9 bases between them. This CDR3 has 12 amino acids. CDR3 region: CSASGQSYGYTF. The DNA for the CDR3 is TGCAGTGCTAGCGGACAGAGCTATGGCTACACCTTC.

The V gene is TRBV20-1, the J gene TRBJ2-3; D ambiguous. The CDR3 runs 16 residues. Germline-derived CDR1 and CDR2 are DFQATT and SNEGSKA (reference sequence). Trimming cost V 3 bases and J 3 bases, with 19 bases left between them. The CDR3 protein is CSASLNGPLGTDTQYF. For the CDR3, the DNA is TGCAGTGCTAGCCTAAATGGGCCCCTGGGGACAGATACGCAGTATTTT.

This clonotype was detected many times. This chain uses TRBV9 with TRBJ2-3; 10 bases align to TRBD2. Per germline, CDR1 SGDLS and CDR2 YYNGEE. V lost 3 bases and J lost 1; bases outside the gene matches: 2. This CDR3 region has 15 residues. CDR3 bases: TGTGCCAGCAGCGCAACTAGCGGGGGCACAGATACGCAGTATTTT. Protein sequence: CASSATSGGTDTQYF.

The chain has TRBV10-3 and TRBJ1-1; 8 bases fit TRBD1. CDR1 is ENHRY and CDR2 is SYGVKD in the germline V gene. The CDR3 extends over 13 amino acids. Trimming cost V 6 bases and J 7 bases; bases outside gene matches: 7. CDR3 region: CAIRGTGLFEAFF. CDR3 DNA sequence: TGTGCCATCAGGGGGACAGGTCTTTTTGAAGCTTTCTTT.

The chain couples TRBV12-3 or TRBV12-4 to TRBJ2-2; TRBD2 might be the D (6 bases). V lost 5 bases and J lost 7, with 11 bases in between. This CDR3 is 13 amino acids long. The chain's CDR3 is CASSLGSVGELFF. CDR3 sequence (DNA): TGTGCCAGCAGTCTCGGGAGTGTCGGGGAGCTGTTTTTT.

The chain uses TRBV29-1 and TRBJ2-7; no clear D gene. This CDR3 is 13 amino acids long. The germline V gene encodes CDR1 SQVTM and CDR2 ANQGSEA. The ends were cut back, 2 bases at V and 7 bases at J, with 15 bases in the middle. The CDR3: CSVEQFIGGEQYF. CDR3 in DNA: TGCAGCGTTGAACAGTTTATAGGTGGAGAGCAGTACTTC.

The chain is built from TRBV7-6 and TRBJ2-7, with TRBD1 matching over 10 bases. The CDR3 runs 15 residues. J lost 2 bases, V lost 4 bases, and 5 bases had no gene match. Germline V CDR1 and CDR2: SGHVS, FNYEAQ. The CDR3 DNA reads as TGTGCCAGCAGCTCAGGACAGGGGGGCGCCTACGAGCAGTACTTC. Translating it yields CASSSGQGGAYEQYF.

This clonotype has just a few counts. CDR3 bases: TGTGCCAGCAGTGAACTTACGGACGGGTACTACGAGCAGTACTTC. It codes for CASSELTDGYYEQYF. This rearrangement joins TRBV6-1 to TRBJ2-7; D remains unclear. The CDR3 contains 15 residues. The germline V and J ends were trimmed by 2 bases and 3 bases, with 14 bases remaining between them. Germline CDR1 reads MNHNS; CDR2 reads SASEGT.

In this sample, this clonotype turned up a few times. The CDR3 DNA sequence: TGTGCCAGCAGCCCCGGAAGAGGGAACACTGAAGCTTTCTTT. Translated, it gives CASSPGRGNTEAFF. The chain has TRBV7-2 and TRBJ1-1; D remains ambiguous. The germline CDR1 and CDR2 sequences are SGHTA and FQGNSA. CDR3 length: 14 amino acids. Trimming removed 5 bases at V and 1 base at J, with 11 bases between.

This clonotype was observed a handful of times. CDR3: CSARTSGSPLEQYF. For the CDR3, the DNA is TGCAGTGCTCGGACTAGCGGGAGCCCCCTCGAGCAGTACTTC. The chain combines TRBV20-1 with TRBJ2-7; 13 bases map to TRBD2. The CDR3 length is 14 residues. Germline CDR1 is DFQATT and CDR2 is SNEGSKA (reference sequence). V gave up 5 bases and J gave up 6 bases; unmatched junction bases: 7.

This clonotype has more than one count but fewer than ten. The chain has TRBV7-9 and TRBJ2-3; TRBD1 matches 8 bases. The CDR3 contains 16 residues. Trimming removed 4 bases from V and 8 bases from J; junction bases left unmatched: 14. Per germline, CDR1 SEHNR and CDR2 FQNEAQ (reference sequence). CDR3 loop: CASSWPPGQDRSTQYF. CDR3 nucleotide sequence: TGTGCCAGCAGCTGGCCGCCGGGACAGGACCGGTCTACGCAGTATTTT. Together with reference TRBV7-9 and TRBJ2-3, the CDR3 gives the full variable domain: DTGVSQNPRHKITKRGQNVTFRCDPISEHNRLYWYRQTLGQGPEFLTYFQNEAQLEKSRLLSDRFSAERPKGSFSTLEIQRTEQGDSAMYLCASSWPPGQDRSTQYFGPGTRLTVL.